This T cell receptor (beta chain) is drawn from a study of tumor-infiltrating lymphocytes in oesophageal squamous cell carcinoma. TCRdb reprocessed the PCR reads via MiXCR and lists one record per CDR3 protein. The sample has under 20,000 distinct CDR3 sequences; approximately 40% are singletons. This CDR3 is 16 amino acids long. In germline, CDR1 is MDHEN, CDR2 SYDVKM. The sequence was collected from a male donor with esophageal squamous cell carcinoma. Material: blood. V gene TRBV28 combines with J gene TRBJ2-5; D assignment may be TRBD1 or TRBD2 (5 bases each). The J call may be in error: the DNA end matches TRBJ2-1 better. The CDR3 coding sequence is TGTGCCAGCAGTTCATTTTCTGGGGCCCGGGAAAATGAGCAGTTCTTC. Protein product: CASSSFSGARENEQFF.